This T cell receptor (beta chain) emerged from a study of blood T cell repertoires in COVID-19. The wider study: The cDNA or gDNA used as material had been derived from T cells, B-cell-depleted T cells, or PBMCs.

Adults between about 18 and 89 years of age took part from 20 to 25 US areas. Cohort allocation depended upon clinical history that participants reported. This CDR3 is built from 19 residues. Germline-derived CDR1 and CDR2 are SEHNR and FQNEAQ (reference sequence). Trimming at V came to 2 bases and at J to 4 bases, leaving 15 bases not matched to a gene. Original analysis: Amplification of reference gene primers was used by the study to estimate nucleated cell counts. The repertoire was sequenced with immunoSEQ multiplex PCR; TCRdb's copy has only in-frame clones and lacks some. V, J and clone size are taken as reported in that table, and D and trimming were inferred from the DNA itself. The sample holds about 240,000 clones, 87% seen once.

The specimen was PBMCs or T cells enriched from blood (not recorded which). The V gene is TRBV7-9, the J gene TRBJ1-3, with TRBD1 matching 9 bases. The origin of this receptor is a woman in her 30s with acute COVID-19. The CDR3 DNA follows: TGTGCCAGCAGCTTAAGGGGGACAGGGTACTCTTCGTGGGGAAACACCATATATTTT. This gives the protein CASSLRGTGYSSWGNTIYF.